One and the same sample provided the 17 T cell receptor beta chains below, sequenced in a study of Graves' ophthalmopathy and Graves' hyperthyroidism. RNA transcripts were the source from which TCR beta CDR3 regions were amplified. In the first round, RT-PCR was carried out with HTBI primers, and a multiplex PCR formed the second round. MiXCR, applied by TCRdb to the multiplex PCR reads, yields one record per CDR3 protein. This sample has hundreds of thousands of distinct CDR3 sequences, with about 20% found just once. The material sequenced was peripheral blood. Every receptor here comes from a young woman with stable Graves' hyperthyroidism. Some clones in this sample may be carry-over from other donors' samples.

The V call is TRBV6-5, the J call TRBJ2-7; 7 nucleotides agree with TRBD1. CDR3 length: 14 amino acids. After removal of 2 bases from V and 3 bases from J, the junction contained 4 bases not matched to a gene. CDR1 and CDR2 (germline): MNHEY, SVGAGI. CDR3 region: CASSYEGAIYEQYF. In DNA, the CDR3 is TGTGCCAGCAGTTACGAGGGGGCCATCTACGAGCAGTACTTC.

The chain carries TRBV12-3 or TRBV12-4 and TRBJ1-5, with a possible D match to TRBD1 (6 bases). CDR3 length: 15 amino acids. V lost 5 bases and J lost 2, with 13 bases in between. CDR3 DNA sequence: TGTGCCAGCAGTCCCAGGGGCATGCGCAATCAGCCCCAGCATTTT. Its protein is CASSPRGMRNQPQHF.

The chain is built from TRBV12-3 or TRBV12-4 and TRBJ1-1; D might be TRBD1 (6 bases). Trimming removed 5 bases at V and 7 bases at J, with 20 bases between. The CDR3 is 15 amino acids. The CDR3 loop is CASSPLNWRGNEAFF. The CDR3 bases are TGTGCCAGCAGTCCGCTGAACTGGAGGGGGAATGAAGCTTTCTTT.

The genes are TRBV4-1 and TRBJ1-5; a weak D match, TRBD1 (5 bases). Trimming removed 2 bases at V and 0 bases at J, with 17 bases between. Germline CDR1 MGHRA, CDR2 YSYEKL. The CDR3 sequence is 18 residues long. CDR3 nucleotides: TGCGCCAGCAGCCAAAGGCCGGCAGGGCCCTTTAGCAATCAGCCCCAGCATTTT. This gives the protein CASSQRPAGPFSNQPQHF.

In its sample, this clonotype was seen many times. The CDR3 reads CSVEDTRNIGYTF. The CDR3 DNA sequence: TGCAGCGTTGAAGACACAAGAAATATAGGCTACACCTTC. The rearrangement links TRBV29-1 to TRBJ1-2; D remains unclear. This CDR3 contains 13 residues. V was trimmed by 0 bases and J by 8 bases, leaving 13 bases between them. The germline V gene has CDR1 SQVTM and CDR2 ANQGSEA.

This clonotype showed up many times. The V call is TRBV20-1, the J call TRBJ2-7; TRBD2 aligns across 13 bases. The germline V gene encodes CDR1 DFQATT and CDR2 SNEGSKA (reference sequence). V was pared by 6 bases and J by 2 bases, with 4 bases of the junction left unmatched. The CDR3 covers 14 residues. DNA of the CDR3: TGCAGTGCAAAGACTAGCGGGAGGACCTACGAGCAGTACTTC. It translates to CSAKTSGRTYEQYF.

The chain couples TRBV4-1 to TRBJ2-7; 12 nucleotides align to TRBD2. With 4 bases clipped from V and 0 bases from J, the junction kept 10 bases outside the gene matches. CDR1 is MGHRA and CDR2 is YSYEKL in the germline V gene. The CDR3 is 18 residues long. CDR3 loop: CASSRGLAGTPSSYEQYF. CDR3 coding DNA: TGCGCCAGCAGCCGAGGACTAGCGGGGACCCCGAGCTCCTACGAGCAGTACTTC.

This clonotype appeared a single time. J is TRBJ1-6 and V is TRBV14; D not certain. CDR1 and CDR2 (germline): SGHDN, FVKESK. Trimming stripped 6 bases from V and 10 bases from J, with 13 bases between. The CDR3 spans 13 residues. The DNA for the CDR3 is TGTGCCAGCAGTCAAACGACGGCATCACCCCTCCACTTT. This sequence encodes CASSQTTASPLHF. Full variable domain (missing parts from reference TRBV14 and TRBJ1-6): EAGVTQFPSHSVIEKGQTVTLRCDPISGHDNLYWYRRVMGKEIKFLLHFVKESKQDESGMPNNRFLAERTGGTYSTLKVQPAELEDSGVYFCASSQTTASPLHFGNGTRLTVT.

At least ten counts were recorded for this clonotype. The J gene is TRBJ2-7, the V gene TRBV28; perhaps TRBD2 as D (5 bases). This CDR3 is built from 13 residues. Trimming cost V 5 bases and J 2 bases, with 10 bases left between them. Germline CDR1 reads MDHEN; CDR2 reads SYDVKM. The CDR3 region is CASSPLGTYEQYF. The DNA of the CDR3 is TGTGCCAGCAGTCCACTAGGGACCTACGAGCAGTACTTC.

V usage is TRBV12-3 or TRBV12-4 and J usage is TRBJ1-1; the D is unclear. V was shortened by 7 bases and J by 1 base, with 10 bases between the two germline ends. The CDR3 has 13 residues. CDR3 region: CASTLNRNTEAFF. The CDR3 DNA sequence: TGTGCCAGCACCCTAAACAGGAACACTGAAGCTTTCTTT.

This clonotype has more than one count but fewer than ten. This sequence joins TRBV29-1 and TRBJ1-5; 8 nucleotides match TRBD1. The CDR3 is made up of 19 amino acids. Germline CDR1 and CDR2: SQVTM and ANQGSEA. Trimming took 0 bases from V and 0 from J; bases not matched to a gene: 13. The CDR3 here is CSVEDLRVQGDDSNQPQHF. The CDR3 nucleotides read TGCAGCGTTGAAGATCTTCGGGTACAGGGGGATGATAGCAATCAGCCCCAGCATTTT. The full variable domain, with the rest looked up from reference TRBV29-1 and TRBJ1-5, is SAVISQKPSRDICQRGTSLTIQCQVDSQVTMMFWYRQQPGQSLTLIATANQGSEATYESGFVIDKFPISRPNLTFSTLTVSNMSPEDSSIYLCSVEDLRVQGDDSNQPQHFGDGTRLSIL.

This chain uses TRBV7-2 with TRBJ2-5; D gene unclear. Germline V gives CDR1 SGHTA, CDR2 FQGNSA. V lost 5 bases, J lost 5 bases, and 18 bases lay in between. The CDR3 contains 15 residues. CDR3 region: CASSRPIVGWETQYF. Here the CDR3 DNA reads TGTGCCAGCAGCCGTCCAATTGTGGGTTGGGAGACCCAGTACTTC. The complete variable domain, with remaining parts taken from reference TRBV7-2 and TRBJ2-5, reads GAGVSQSPSNKVTEKGKDVELRCDPISGHTALYWYRQSLGQGLEFLIYFQGNSAPDKSGLPSDRFSAERTGGSVSTLTIQRTQQEDSAVYLCASSRPIVGWETQYFGPGTRLLVL.

This clonotype has a count of ten or more. The J gene is TRBJ2-5, the V gene TRBV19; no definite D call. The CDR3 is 13 amino acids. Germline-derived CDR1 and CDR2 are LNHDA and SQIVND (reference sequence). Trimming pared 0 bases from V and 5 bases from J, leaving 7 bases between. The CDR3 loop is CASSIDLEETQYF. In DNA, the CDR3 is TGTGCCAGTAGTATAGATCTAGAGGAGACCCAGTACTTC.

This clonotype showed up many times. This chain connects TRBV27 to TRBJ1-2; 9 bases are a match to TRBD1. The V segment lost 6 bases and the J segment 6 bases; nucleotides outside the gene matches: 5. The CDR3 extends over 13 amino acids. CDR1 is MNHEY and CDR2 is SMNVEV in the germline V gene (reference sequence). The CDR3: CASRRQGGDGYTF. CDR3 nucleotide sequence: TGTGCCAGCAGACGACAGGGGGGGGATGGCTACACCTTC.

The chain employs TRBV25-1 and TRBJ1-1; D gene ambiguous. This CDR3 has 13 amino acids. V was cut by 6 bases and J by 4 bases, with 12 bases left in between. Germline CDR1 reads MGHDK; CDR2 reads SYGVNS. The CDR3 reads CASRTPLGTEAFF. The DNA of the CDR3 is TGTGCCAGCAGAACCCCTCTCGGCACTGAAGCTTTCTTT.

This sequence joins TRBV7-6 and TRBJ1-2; D perhaps matches TRBD1 (5 bases). Per germline, CDR1 SGHVS and CDR2 FNYEAQ. Trimming left V 2 bases short and J 1 base short, with 17 bases between. This CDR3 contains 17 residues. For the CDR3, the DNA is TGTGCCAGCAGCTTATCCGGGGGACTCGAGATTAACTATGGCTACACCTTC. This sequence encodes CASSLSGGLEINYGYTF.

The chain has TRBV6-1 and TRBJ1-2; D not resolved. Trimming cost V 5 bases and J 0 bases, with 10 bases left between them. The CDR3 has 14 amino acids. Germline V lookup: CDR1 MNHNS, CDR2 SASEGT. The CDR3 nucleotides read TGTGCCAGCAGTATGAGTATCACTAACTATGGCTACACCTTC. Its translation: CASSMSITNYGYTF.